These 19 T cell receptor beta chains came from one sample sequenced in a study of blood T cell repertoires in COVID-19. The repertoire was sequenced with immunoSEQ multiplex PCR; TCRdb's copy has only in-frame clones and lacks some. The table has about 98,000 clones, about 90% seen once; the top ten hold 4% to 5.5%. Sequencing was carried out using peripheral blood. These receptors came from a man aged 65 to 79 with acute or convalescent COVID-19.

The V and J genes are TRBV5-4 and TRBJ1-1; 7 nucleotides agree with TRBD1. V was clipped by 0 bases and J by 0 bases; unmatched bases: 2. CDR3 size: 15 residues. Germline V gives CDR1 SGHNT, CDR2 YYREEE (reference sequence). Here the CDR3 reads CASSLGGQMNTEAFF. The CDR3 DNA is TGTGCCAGCAGCTTGGGGGGACAGATGAACACTGAAGCTTTCTTT.

This clone was recorded a few times. The CDR3 reads CASTNPRDSEDFYGYTF. The CDR3 nucleotides read TGTGCCAGTACCAACCCCAGGGACAGCGAAGACTTCTATGGCTACACCTTC. This chain links TRBV19 with TRBJ1-2; 7 nucleotides align to TRBD1. CDR1 and CDR2 from the germline V gene are LNHDA and SQIVND (reference sequence). The CDR3 has 17 amino acids. V was clipped by 7 bases and J by 4 bases; unmatched bases: 18.

The rearrangement links TRBV7-2 to TRBJ2-5; weak D call: TRBD1 (7 bases). The germline gives CDR1 SGHTA, CDR2 FQGNSA. The CDR3 contains 14 residues. V was clipped by 5 bases and J by 5 bases, with 15 bases between them. The CDR3 DNA is TGTGCCAGCAGCCCCCAGGGGGGCCCGGAGACCCAGTACTTC. Protein sequence: CASSPQGGPETQYF.

The chain recombines TRBV6-5 with TRBJ1-1; a possible D gene is TRBD1 (6 bases). This CDR3 is built from 15 residues. Germline CDR1 is MNHEY and CDR2 is SVGAGI. Trimming pared 0 bases from V and 4 bases from J, leaving 12 bases between. The CDR3 loop is CASSYSIQGFTEAFF. Here the CDR3 DNA reads TGTGCCAGCAGTTACTCGATACAGGGCTTCACTGAAGCTTTCTTT.

This sequence joins TRBV19 and TRBJ1-6; the D is unclear. V lost 1 base and J 10 bases, leaving 8 bases between the germline ends. The CDR3 extends over 13 amino acids. Germline assignment: CDR1 LNHDA and CDR2 SQIVND (reference sequence). Written as DNA, the CDR3 is TGTGCCAGTAGTATAGGAGGAGCCTCACCCCTCCACTTT. This translates into CASSIGGASPLHF.

The chain has TRBV10-3 and TRBJ2-7, with a possible D match to TRBD2 (6 bases). Germline CDR1 and CDR2: ENHRY and SYGVKD. The CDR3 extends over 14 amino acids. The V gene lost 7 bases and the J gene lost 0 bases, with 13 bases spanning the gap. DNA for the CDR3: TGTGCCATCACTCCGGGGGTCGACTCCTACGAGCAGTACTTC. Its translation is CAITPGVDSYEQYF.

The chain carries TRBV10-2 and TRBJ1-5, with D possibly being TRBD1 (6 bases). This CDR3 contains 15 residues. Per the germline V gene, CDR1 is WSHSY and CDR2 is SAAADI. Trimming removed 6 bases from V and 3 bases from J, with 15 bases in between. The CDR3 sequence is CASSDGQQYNQPQHF. Written as DNA, the CDR3 is TGCGCCAGCAGCGATGGACAGCAATACAATCAGCCCCAGCATTTT.

The J gene is TRBJ1-1, the V gene TRBV9; 8 bases match TRBD1. The CDR3 has 15 amino acids. Losses at the gene ends were 0 bases for V and 5 bases for J; bases not matched to a gene: 6. Per germline, CDR1 SGDLS and CDR2 YYNGEE. The CDR3 DNA reads TGTGCCAGCAGCGTAGAACCAGGGGGCCGGACTGAAGCTTTCTTT. This sequence encodes CASSVEPGGRTEAFF.

Note on this clone: The same CDR3 arises from other DNA sequences in this sample as well. The chain joins TRBV5-1 to TRBJ1-1; TRBD1 aligns across 8 bases. With 0 bases clipped from V and 4 bases from J, the junction kept 2 bases outside the gene matches. CDR3 length: 14 amino acids. The germline V gene encodes CDR1 SGHRS and CDR2 YFSETQ. The CDR3 DNA sequence: TGCGCCAGCAGCTTGGGACAGGGGAGCACTGAAGCTTTCTTT. This encodes CASSLGQGSTEAFF.

The J gene is TRBJ1-2, the V gene TRBV5-4, with D perhaps TRBD1 (5 bases). Trimming removed 0 bases at V and 6 bases at J, with 6 bases between. Germline V gives CDR1 SGHNT, CDR2 YYREEE (reference sequence). The CDR3 runs to 12 residues. The CDR3 DNA reads as TGTGCCAGCAGCTTGGAGGGGAATGGCTACACCTTC. It is translated as CASSLEGNGYTF.

This rearrangement joins TRBV27 to TRBJ1-2, with D possibly matching TRBD1 (6 bases). The CDR3 loop spans 17 amino acids. V lost 2 bases and J lost 0, with 16 bases in between. Per the germline V gene, CDR1 is MNHEY and CDR2 is SMNVEV (reference sequence). This chain's CDR3 is CASSLTGTNRANYGYTF. CDR3 DNA: TGTGCCAGCAGTTTAACGGGGACAAATCGAGCTAACTATGGCTACACCTTC.

The chain recombines TRBV29-1 with TRBJ2-7, with TRBD1 as a possible D gene (6 bases). The CDR3 sequence is 15 residues long. V was cut by 6 bases and J by 1 base, with 19 bases left in between. Germline V gene sequence: CDR1 SQVTM, CDR2 ANQGSEA. CDR3 residues: CSVKGTQGWSYEQYF. CDR3 bases: TGCAGCGTGAAGGGTACCCAGGGGTGGTCCTACGAGCAGTACTTC.

This chain uses TRBV28 with TRBJ2-3, with a weak D call TRBD2 (7 bases). Germline CDR1 MDHEN, CDR2 SYDVKM. This CDR3 is built from 16 residues. V was cut by 4 bases and J by 5 bases, with 19 bases left in between. CDR3 DNA: TGTGCCAGCAGTTCGGGTTTGAGGGGGGGCCGAGATACGCAGTATTTT. It encodes CASSSGLRGGRDTQYF.

The chain employs TRBV11-1 and TRBJ2-7, with TRBD1 as a possible D gene (6 bases). This CDR3 region has 14 residues. The V gene lost 5 bases and the J gene lost 3 bases, with 14 bases spanning the gap. Per the germline V gene, CDR1 is SGHAT and CDR2 is FQDESV (reference sequence). The CDR3 DNA reads TGTGCCAGCAGCGTTGACAGGTGGGGCTACGAGCAGTACTTC. Protein: CASSVDRWGYEQYF. The full variable domain, rest sourced from reference TRBV11-1 and TRBJ2-7, is EAEVAQSPRYKITEKSQAVAFWCDPISGHATLYWYRQILGQGPELLVQFQDESVVDDSQLPKDRFSAERLKGVDSTLKIQPAELGDSAMYLCASSVDRWGYEQYFGPGTRLTVT.

The V call is TRBV18, the J call TRBJ2-7; the D is unclear. CDR1 is KGHSH and CDR2 is LQKENI in the germline V gene. Trimming removed 3 bases from V and 5 bases from J, with 14 bases in between. The CDR3 length is 14 residues. CDR3 nucleotide sequence: TGTGCCAGCTCACCCCCGGGTAGAGGCAACGAGCAGTACTTC. Translated: CASSPPGRGNEQYF. The full variable domain, with the rest looked up from reference TRBV18 and TRBJ2-7, is NAGVMQNPRHLVRRRGQEARLRCSPMKGHSHVYWYRQLPEEGLKFMVYLQKENIIDESGMPKERFSAEFPKEGPSILRIQQVVRGDSAAYFCASSPPGRGNEQYFGPGTRLTVT.

The CDR3 DNA is TGTGCCATCAGTGAGTCGGGACAGATGTTGAACACTGAAGCTTTCTTT. Its protein product is CAISESGQMLNTEAFF. This chain links TRBV10-3 with TRBJ1-1, with 7 bases fitting TRBD1. The junction had 4 bases not matched to a gene; V was cut back by 0 bases and J by 0 bases. This CDR3 contains 16 residues. Germline lookup yields CDR1 ENHRY and CDR2 SYGVKD.

V usage is TRBV5-4 and J usage is TRBJ2-4, with TRBD1 identical over 8 bases. V gave up 5 bases and J gave up 5 bases; unmatched junction bases: 6. This CDR3 is 14 amino acids long. CDR1 SGHNT and CDR2 YYREEE come from the germline V gene (reference sequence). The CDR3 DNA follows: TGTGCCAGCAGACCGGACAGGGCTCAAAACATTCAGTACTTC. This encodes CASRPDRAQNIQYF.

This rearrangement joins TRBV15 to TRBJ1-2, with a weak D call TRBD1 (6 bases). Germline CDR1 is LNHNV and CDR2 is YYDKDF (reference sequence). V was trimmed by 5 bases and J by 13 bases, leaving 17 bases between them. The CDR3 has 12 residues. The chain's CDR3 is CATSSGGRFRTF. In DNA form, the CDR3 reads TGTGCCACCAGCTCCGGGGGGCGGTTTCGCACCTTC.

The V call is TRBV25-1, the J call TRBJ2-3; maybe TRBD2 (5 bases). The CDR3 runs to 13 residues. Germline V CDR1 and CDR2: MGHDK, SYGVNS. Trimming pared 4 bases from V and 6 bases from J, leaving 11 bases between. The CDR3, as DNA: TGTGCCAGCAGTGGGCATACGGGGGATACGCAGTATTTT. It is translated as CASSGHTGDTQYF.